Below are 19 T cell receptor beta chains sequenced from a single sample in a study of blood T cell repertoires in COVID-19. Produced via immunoSEQ multiplex PCR; TCRdb's table is partial and in-frame only. The profile shows some 42,000 clones, roughly 84% of them singletons. Sequenced: peripheral blood. These receptor sequences come from a woman in her 70s in a cohort sampled during active COVID-19.

The V call is TRBV7-2, the J call TRBJ1-5; tentative D call: TRBD1 (6 bases). V was clipped by 5 bases and J by 2 bases, with 19 bases between them. The CDR3 spans 17 residues. Germline assignment: CDR1 SGHTA and CDR2 FQGNSA. The CDR3 sequence is CASSHSPGALGNQPQHF. CDR3 coding DNA: TGTGCCAGCAGCCATAGCCCAGGGGCCCTCGGCAATCAGCCCCAGCATTTT.

The CDR3 sequence: CASSQDRGQNIQYF. The CDR3 DNA reads as TGTGCCAGCAGCCAAGACAGGGGGCAAAACATTCAGTACTTC. The V and J genes are TRBV7-2 and TRBJ2-4, with 10 bases that match TRBD1. CDR1 is SGHTA, CDR2 FQGNSA, per germline. Trimming at V came to 5 bases and at J to 5 bases, leaving 3 bases not matched to a gene. The CDR3 spans 14 residues.

The chain recombines TRBV19 with TRBJ2-1; 7 bases match TRBD1. Germline loops: CDR1 LNHDA, CDR2 SQIVND (reference sequence). V lost 7 bases, J lost 5 bases, and 5 bases stayed unmatched. The CDR3 runs 13 residues. CDR3 nucleotide sequence: TGTGCCAGTAACCGAGGGACAGACAATGAGCAGTTCTTC. Protein product: CASNRGTDNEQFF.

In the case of this clone: The identical CDR3 is also encoded by other nucleotide sequences in the sample. The chain uses TRBV6-5 and TRBJ2-1, with TRBD2 identical over 10 bases. CDR1 MNHEY and CDR2 SVGAGI come from the germline V gene. With 2 bases clipped from V and 6 bases from J, the junction kept 4 bases outside the gene matches. This CDR3 is 15 amino acids long. The CDR3 loop reads CASSYPGTSVNEQFF. CDR3 coding DNA: TGTGCCAGCAGTTACCCCGGGACTAGCGTCAATGAGCAGTTCTTC.

The chain carries TRBV5-1 and TRBJ1-2, with 9 bases identical to TRBD1. The CDR3 extends over 17 amino acids. With V trimmed by 0 bases and J by 0 bases, 6 bases remained unmatched. Per germline, CDR1 SGHRS and CDR2 YFSETQ. CDR3: CASSLAGQGRANYGYTF. The CDR3 bases are TGCGCCAGCAGCTTGGCCGGACAGGGGAGAGCTAACTATGGCTACACCTTC.

The chain uses TRBV5-6 and TRBJ1-2, with a tentative D call TRBD1 (6 bases). The germline gives CDR1 SGHDT, CDR2 YYEEEE. The CDR3 loop spans 17 amino acids. Trimming cost V 1 base and J 0 bases, with 16 bases left between them. The CDR3 loop is CASSLRTGKLANYGYTF. Here the CDR3 DNA reads TGTGCCAGCAGCTTGAGAACAGGGAAGTTAGCTAACTATGGCTACACCTTC.

The rearrangement links TRBV30 to TRBJ2-3, with TRBD2 matching 8 bases. Germline trimming cut 5 bases from V and 4 bases from J; bases unmatched to any gene: 8. This CDR3 has 14 amino acids. Germline V gene lookup returns CDR1 GTSNPN and CDR2 SVGIG (reference sequence). The CDR3 here is CAWQVGLAADTQYF. For the CDR3, the DNA is TGTGCCTGGCAAGTCGGACTAGCTGCAGATACGCAGTATTTT.

The chain links TRBV25-1 to TRBJ2-2; 7 nucleotides align to TRBD1. The junction had 3 bases not matched to a gene; V was cut back by 5 bases and J by 0 bases. In germline, CDR1 is MGHDK, CDR2 SYGVNS. The CDR3 has 15 residues. The CDR3 reads CASSKGQPNTGELFF. CDR3 DNA sequence: TGTGCCAGCAGTAAGGGACAGCCGAACACCGGGGAGCTGTTTTTT.

This clone was observed a handful of times. The gene calls are TRBV7-8 and TRBJ2-7; D perhaps matches TRBD1 (6 bases). CDR1 is SGHVS, CDR2 FQNEAQ, per germline. With 2 bases removed from V and 2 bases from J, the gap between germline ends came to 10 bases. The CDR3 spans 14 residues. Here the CDR3 reads CASSLLQGTYEQYF. The CDR3 DNA follows: TGTGCCAGCAGCTTACTACAGGGTACCTACGAGCAGTACTTC.

The gene calls are TRBV25-1 and TRBJ1-1, with D unclear. The CDR3 contains 16 residues. Germline V gene lookup returns CDR1 MGHDK and CDR2 SYGVNS. The ends were cut back, 4 bases at V and 0 bases at J, with 15 bases in the middle. Here the CDR3 reads CASSGPEGPMNTEAFF. Here the CDR3 DNA reads TGTGCCAGCAGTGGCCCGGAGGGCCCTATGAACACTGAAGCTTTCTTT. The full variable domain, its missing parts supplied by reference TRBV25-1 and TRBJ1-1, is EADIYQTPRYLVIGTGKKITLECSQTMGHDKMYWYQQDPGMELHLIHYSYGVNSTEKGDLSSESTVSRIRTEHFPLTLESARPSHTSQYLCASSGPEGPMNTEAFFGQGTRLTVV.

The chain is built from TRBV11-2 and TRBJ1-6; 10 bases match TRBD1. CDR3 length: 16 residues. Germline trimming cut 1 base from V and 9 bases from J; bases unmatched to any gene: 6. Germline loops: CDR1 SGHAT, CDR2 FQNNGV. The CDR3: CASSLGGQGVGSPLHF. DNA for the CDR3: TGTGCCAGCAGCTTAGGCGGACAGGGGGTTGGTTCACCCCTCCACTTT.

This sequence joins TRBV7-8 and TRBJ2-1; 11 bases agree with TRBD1. The ends lost 5 bases at V and 5 bases at J; junction bases unmatched: 14. The CDR3 consists of 18 residues. CDR1 is SGHVS and CDR2 is FQNEAQ in the germline V gene. The CDR3 DNA reads TGTGCCAGCAGCGGCGGGACAGGGGGTATCTCGAAAGACAATGAGCAGTTCTTC. Encoded protein: CASSGGTGGISKDNEQFF. The full variable domain, rest sourced from reference TRBV7-8 and TRBJ2-1, is GAGVSQSPRYKVAKRGQDVALRCDPISGHVSLFWYQQALGQGPEFLTYFQNEAQLDKSGLPSDRFFAERPEGSVSTLKIQRTQQEDSAVYLCASSGGTGGISKDNEQFFGPGTRLTVL.

The count of this clone is one. The rearrangement links TRBV18 to TRBJ2-2; 7 positions match TRBD1. This CDR3 has 16 residues. J was trimmed by 2 bases and V by 1 base; bases with no gene match: 4. Germline V lookup: CDR1 KGHSH, CDR2 LQKENI. The CDR3 loop reads CASSPQGALNTGELFF. The CDR3 region has the DNA TGTGCCAGCTCACCACAGGGGGCTCTTAACACCGGGGAGCTGTTTTTT.

The V gene is TRBV7-8, the J gene TRBJ2-5, with TRBD2 as a possible D gene (6 bases). The CDR3 totals 12 residues. V lost 5 bases to trimming and J lost 5 bases, with 9 bases between them. The V gene's germline CDR1 is SGHVS and CDR2 FQNEAQ. The CDR3, as DNA: TGTGCCAGCAGCCGTGGAGGGGAGACCCAGTACTTC. This translates into CASSRGGETQYF.

The chain uses TRBV7-2 and TRBJ2-5; 8 bases are a match to TRBD2. There are 16 residues in the CDR3. The germline V gene has CDR1 SGHTA and CDR2 FQGNSA. V was clipped by 5 bases and J by 0 bases; unmatched bases: 8. Here the CDR3 reads CASSPTLAAYQETQYF. The CDR3 nucleotides read TGTGCCAGCAGCCCCACACTAGCGGCGTACCAAGAGACCCAGTACTTC. The variable domain in full, with the rest retrieved from reference TRBV7-2 and TRBJ2-5, is GAGVSQSPSNKVTEKGKDVELRCDPISGHTALYWYRQSLGQGLEFLIYFQGNSAPDKSGLPSDRFSAERTGGSVSTLTIQRTQQEDSAVYLCASSPTLAAYQETQYFGPGTRLLVL.

The genes are TRBV30 and TRBJ1-2; D ambiguous. In germline, CDR1 is GTSNPN, CDR2 SVGIG (reference sequence). Trimming pared 3 bases from V and 2 bases from J, leaving 10 bases between. This CDR3 has 13 amino acids. The CDR3 is CAWSDQVNYGYTF. The CDR3 region has the DNA TGTGCCTGGAGCGACCAGGTGAACTATGGCTACACCTTC.

V gene TRBV19 combines with J gene TRBJ2-2; D remains unclear. V lost 4 bases, J lost 2 bases, and 5 bases lay in between. The germline V gene has CDR1 LNHDA and CDR2 SQIVND (reference sequence). The CDR3 runs 13 residues. The CDR3 bases are TGTGCCAGTAGTACCACAAACACCGGGGAGCTGTTTTTT. Residues: CASSTTNTGELFF.

This chain links TRBV2 with TRBJ2-5; 13 positions match TRBD2. The J segment lost 4 bases and the V segment lost 6 bases, leaving 2 bases of the junction unmatched. Germline-derived CDR1 and CDR2 are SNHLY and FYNNEI. The CDR3 totals 14 residues. CDR3 amino acids: CASSGLAGVETQYF. In DNA form, the CDR3 reads TGTGCCAGCAGCGGACTAGCGGGAGTAGAGACCCAGTACTTC.

The V and J genes are TRBV6-5 and TRBJ1-6; 10 bases map to TRBD1. Germline CDR1 is MNHEY and CDR2 is SVGAGI. This CDR3 contains 14 residues. With V trimmed by 2 bases and J by 8 bases, 0 bases remained unmatched. The CDR3 DNA reads as TGTGCCAGCAGTTACGGGACAGGGGATTCACCCCTCCACTTT. Residues: CASSYGTGDSPLHF.